This TCR beta chain is drawn from a study of T cell responses to AZD1222 COVID-19 vaccine. General observations from the study: Mapped onto spike, vaccine-associated CD4 TCRs spanned it and were dominant at 160-218 and 743-854. Rises in breadth and depth of Spike-specific TCRs came after two AZD1222 doses. AZD1222 recipients seropositive at baseline numbered only six or seven. A mostly white British donor set with more females was recruited, and clonal diversity was possibly underestimated.

The CDR3 contains 16 residues. Germline V gives CDR1 MNHEY, CDR2 SMNVEV (reference sequence). V lost 5 bases, J lost 4 bases, and 18 bases lay in between. A note on this clone: Its antigen is not identified.

Sequenced by immunoSEQ multiplex PCR; TCRdb stores in-frame clones only, minus some. Of under 150,000 clones listed, around 90% are singletons. The sequence was obtained from an adult in good health. This chain links TRBV27 with TRBJ1-5; D might be TRBD1 (6 bases). This specimen was peripheral blood, taken on day 0 of AZD1222 vaccination. The CDR3: CASSRRGGGGNQPQHF. CDR3 DNA sequence: TGTGCCAGCAGTCGTAGAGGTGGAGGGGGTAATCAGCCCCAGCATTTT.